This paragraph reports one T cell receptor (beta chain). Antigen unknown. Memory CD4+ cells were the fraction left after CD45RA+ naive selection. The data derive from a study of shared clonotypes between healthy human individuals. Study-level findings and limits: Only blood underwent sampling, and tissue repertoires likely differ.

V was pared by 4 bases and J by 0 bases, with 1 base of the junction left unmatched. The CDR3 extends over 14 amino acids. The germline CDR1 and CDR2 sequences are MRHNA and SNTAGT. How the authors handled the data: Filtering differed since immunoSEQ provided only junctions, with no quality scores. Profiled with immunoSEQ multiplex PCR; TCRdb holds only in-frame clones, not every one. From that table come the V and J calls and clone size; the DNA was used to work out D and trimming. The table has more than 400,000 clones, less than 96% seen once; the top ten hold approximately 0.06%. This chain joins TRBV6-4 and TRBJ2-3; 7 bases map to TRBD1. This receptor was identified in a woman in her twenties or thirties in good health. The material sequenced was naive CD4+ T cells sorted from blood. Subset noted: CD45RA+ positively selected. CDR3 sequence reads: CASSVQGSTDTQYF. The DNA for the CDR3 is TGTGCCAGCAGTGTACAGGGGAGCACAGATACGCAGTATTTT.